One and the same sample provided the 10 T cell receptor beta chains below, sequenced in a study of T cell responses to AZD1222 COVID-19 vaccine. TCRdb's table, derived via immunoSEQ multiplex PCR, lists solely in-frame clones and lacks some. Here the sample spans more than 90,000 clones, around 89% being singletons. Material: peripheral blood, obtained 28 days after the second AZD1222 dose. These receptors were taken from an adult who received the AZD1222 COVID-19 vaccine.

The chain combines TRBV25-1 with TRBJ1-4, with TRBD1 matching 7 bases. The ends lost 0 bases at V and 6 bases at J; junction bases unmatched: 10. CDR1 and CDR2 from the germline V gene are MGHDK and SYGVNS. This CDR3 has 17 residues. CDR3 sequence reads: CASSEYGSRGPYEKLFF. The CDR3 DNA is TGTGCCAGCAGTGAATATGGATCGAGGGGGCCGTATGAAAAACTGTTTTTT.

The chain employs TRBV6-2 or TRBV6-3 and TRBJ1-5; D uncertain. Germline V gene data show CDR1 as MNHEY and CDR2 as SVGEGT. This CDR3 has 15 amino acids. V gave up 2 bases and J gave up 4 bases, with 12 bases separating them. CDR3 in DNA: TGTGCCAGCAGTTACGGCGGGTTCAGAAATCAGCCCCAGCATTTT. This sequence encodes CASSYGGFRNQPQHF.

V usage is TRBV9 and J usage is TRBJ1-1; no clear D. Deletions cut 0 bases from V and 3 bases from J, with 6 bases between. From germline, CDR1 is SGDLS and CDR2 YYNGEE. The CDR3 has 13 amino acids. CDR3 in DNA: TGTGCCAGCAGCGTAGAGAGGTACACTGAAGCTTTCTTT. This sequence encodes CASSVERYTEAFF.

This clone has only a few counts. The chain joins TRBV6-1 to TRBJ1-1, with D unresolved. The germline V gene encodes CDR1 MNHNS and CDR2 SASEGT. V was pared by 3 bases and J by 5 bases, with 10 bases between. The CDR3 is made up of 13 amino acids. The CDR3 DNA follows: TGTGCCAGCAGTGAGGGATTAGAAACTGAAGCTTTCTTT. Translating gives CASSEGLETEAFF.

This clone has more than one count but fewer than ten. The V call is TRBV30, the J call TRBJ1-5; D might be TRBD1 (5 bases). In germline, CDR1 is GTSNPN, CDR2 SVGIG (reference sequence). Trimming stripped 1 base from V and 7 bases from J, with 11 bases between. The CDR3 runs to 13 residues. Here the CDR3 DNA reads TGTGCCTGGAGTGCGAGGGGTGAGCAGCCCCAGCATTTT. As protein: CAWSARGEQPQHF.

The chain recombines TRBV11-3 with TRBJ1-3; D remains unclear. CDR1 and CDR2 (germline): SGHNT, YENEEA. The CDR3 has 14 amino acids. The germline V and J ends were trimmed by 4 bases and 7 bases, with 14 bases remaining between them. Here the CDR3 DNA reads TGTGCCAGCAGCTCGGGTCCGGGCCAGAACACCATATATTTT. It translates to CASSSGPGQNTIYF.

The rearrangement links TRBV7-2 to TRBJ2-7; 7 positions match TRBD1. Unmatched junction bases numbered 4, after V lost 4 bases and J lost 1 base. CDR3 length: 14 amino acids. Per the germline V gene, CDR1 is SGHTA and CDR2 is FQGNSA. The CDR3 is CASSSRTGSYEQYF. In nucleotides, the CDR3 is TGTGCCAGCAGCTCTAGGACAGGATCCTACGAGCAGTACTTC.

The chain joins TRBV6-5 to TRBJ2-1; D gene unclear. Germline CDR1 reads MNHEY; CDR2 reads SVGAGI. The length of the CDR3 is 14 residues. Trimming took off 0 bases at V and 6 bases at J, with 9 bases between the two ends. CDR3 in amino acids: CASSYSGPSNEQFF. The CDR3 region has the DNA TGTGCCAGCAGTTACTCAGGCCCCAGCAATGAGCAGTTCTTC.

The CDR3 nucleotides read TGTGCCAGCAGCGTAGGGACAGATACGCAGTATTTT. Translated, it gives CASSVGTDTQYF. The chain combines TRBV9 with TRBJ2-3; D is unclear. The CDR3 is 12 residues long. The germline V and J ends were trimmed by 0 bases and 3 bases, with 2 bases remaining between them. Per germline, CDR1 SGDLS and CDR2 YYNGEE.

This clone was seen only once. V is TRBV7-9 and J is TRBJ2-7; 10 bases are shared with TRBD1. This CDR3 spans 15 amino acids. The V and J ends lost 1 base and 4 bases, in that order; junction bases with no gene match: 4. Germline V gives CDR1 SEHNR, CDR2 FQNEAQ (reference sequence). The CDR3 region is CASSLVGQGPYEQYF. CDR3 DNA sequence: TGTGCCAGCAGCTTAGTGGGACAGGGGCCGTACGAGCAGTACTTC.